The next 17 T cell receptor beta chains were all read from a single sample in a study of identical twins. MiXCR, run by TCRdb on the 5' RACE reads, gives a single entry per CDR3 protein. The sample includes some 270,000 distinct CDR3 sequences, about 8.9% of them seen just once. The same sample was also studied in work on yellow fever vaccine responses in identical twins.

The sequencing input was CD8+ T cells sorted from blood. The receptors come from a woman between 18 and 30 years old in good health.

There are many counts of this clonotype. The chain has TRBV6-4 and TRBJ2-2; 8 positions agree with TRBD2. V lost 5 bases, J lost 4 bases, and 0 bases stayed unmatched. The CDR3 extends over 13 amino acids. Germline V gene sequence: CDR1 MRHNA, CDR2 SNTAGT. CDR3 amino acids: CASSTSGTGELFF. CDR3 sequence (DNA): TGTGCCAGCAGTACTAGCGGCACCGGGGAGCTGTTTTTT.

This clonotype was observed a few times. V usage is TRBV19 and J usage is TRBJ2-7; unclear D gene. Trimming left V 2 bases short and J 6 bases short, with 11 bases between. The CDR3 has 13 residues. Germline assignment: CDR1 LNHDA and CDR2 SQIVND (reference sequence). The CDR3 protein is CASSIIALAEQYF. In DNA, the CDR3 is TGTGCCAGTAGTATAATAGCACTTGCCGAGCAGTACTTC.

The chain combines TRBV9 with TRBJ2-2, with 11 positions matching TRBD2. The germline V gene encodes CDR1 SGDLS and CDR2 YYNGEE. J was trimmed by 1 base and V by 0 bases; bases with no gene match: 5. The CDR3 loop spans 18 amino acids. The CDR3 loop reads CASSVGLAGGQNTGELFF. The CDR3 nucleotides are TGTGCCAGCAGCGTAGGGCTAGCGGGGGGACAGAACACCGGGGAGCTGTTTTTT.

This clonotype was observed at least ten times. CDR3 protein: CASSLDPAGALQETQYF. The DNA of the CDR3 is TGTGCCAGCAGCTTAGATCCCGCAGGGGCTCTCCAAGAGACCCAGTACTTC. The V call is TRBV7-8, the J call TRBJ2-5, with D perhaps matching TRBD1 (6 bases). CDR3 size: 17 residues. In germline, CDR1 is SGHVS, CDR2 FQNEAQ. Between the trimmed V and J ends, which lost 1 base and 1 base, there was a span of 16 bases.

This rearrangement joins TRBV20-1 to TRBJ2-4; 10 positions agree with TRBD2. The CDR3 sequence is 15 residues long. V shed 3 bases and J 4 bases; nucleotides not matched to a gene: 6. CDR1 DFQATT and CDR2 SNEGSKA come from the germline V gene (reference sequence). CDR3 sequence: CSASWLAGGKNIQYF. In DNA form, the CDR3 reads TGCAGTGCTAGTTGGTTAGCGGGGGGAAAAAACATTCAGTACTTC.

This clonotype has ten or more counts. The chain carries TRBV7-9 and TRBJ2-3; D not certain. CDR3 length equals 15 residues. V was pared by 4 bases and J by 0 bases, with 11 bases between. The V gene's germline CDR1 is SEHNR and CDR2 FQNEAQ (reference sequence). CDR3 region: CASSSQNPSTDTQYF. In nucleotides, the CDR3 is TGTGCCAGCAGCTCCCAGAATCCAAGCACAGATACGCAGTATTTT.

This clonotype was observed a handful of times. The V and J genes are TRBV9 and TRBJ1-2; 8 bases fit TRBD1. The V and J ends lost 3 bases and 4 bases, in that order; junction bases with no gene match: 8. Germline assignment: CDR1 SGDLS and CDR2 YYNGEE. The CDR3 loop spans 15 amino acids. The CDR3, as DNA: TGTGCCAGCAGCGGGACCGGGACAGGTGCCTATGGCTACACCTTC. Amino acids: CASSGTGTGAYGYTF. The complete variable domain, with remaining parts taken from reference TRBV9 and TRBJ1-2, reads DSGVTQTPKHLITATGQRVTLRCSPRSGDLSVYWYQQSLDQGLQFLIQYYNGEERAKGNILERFSAQQFPDLHSELNLSSLELGDSALYFCASSGTGTGAYGYTFGSGTRLTVV.

This clonotype was observed a handful of times. The gene calls are TRBV5-1 and TRBJ2-2; the match to TRBD2 covers 9 bases. Losses at the gene ends were 4 bases for V and 1 base for J; bases not matched to a gene: 5. This CDR3 region has 16 residues. The germline gives CDR1 SGHRS, CDR2 YFSETQ. This CDR3 is CASSPLAGGNTGELFF. Here the CDR3 DNA reads TGCGCCAGCAGCCCACTAGCGGGTGGGAACACCGGGGAGCTGTTTTTT.

This chain joins TRBV7-2 and TRBJ2-7; TRBD1 matches at 8 bases. J lost 3 bases, V lost 2 bases, and 12 bases had no gene match. The germline gives CDR1 SGHTA, CDR2 FQGNSA. This CDR3 is 17 amino acids long. The CDR3 DNA is TGTGCCAGCAGCTTACCTGGGCGGGACAGGCTTCTCTACGAGCAGTACTTC. Translating it yields CASSLPGRDRLLYEQYF. Combining the CDR3 with reference TRBV7-2 and TRBJ2-7 gives the whole variable domain GAGVSQSPSNKVTEKGKDVELRCDPISGHTALYWYRQSLGQGLEFLIYFQGNSAPDKSGLPSDRFSAERTGGSVSTLTIQRTQQEDSAVYLCASSLPGRDRLLYEQYFGPGTRLTVT.

This clonotype was detected a few times. The chain couples TRBV9 to TRBJ2-7, with 8 bases fitting TRBD2. Unmatched junction bases numbered 4, after V lost 0 bases and J lost 2 bases. The CDR3 contains 15 residues. Germline-derived CDR1 and CDR2 are SGDLS and YYNGEE. The DNA for the CDR3 is TGTGCCAGCAGCGTAGCCCCAGCGGGGGCCTACGAGCAGTACTTC. Protein product: CASSVAPAGAYEQYF.

This clonotype was counted many times. This chain joins TRBV10-3 and TRBJ2-2; D remains unclear. The CDR3 totals 15 residues. The V end lost 2 bases, the J end lost 2 bases, and 9 bases lay between the germline ends. Germline values: CDR1 ENHRY, CDR2 SYGVKD. The CDR3 spells CAISEDTPNTGELFF. The CDR3, as DNA: TGTGCCATCAGTGAGGACACCCCCAACACCGGGGAGCTGTTTTTT.

The genes are TRBV4-3 and TRBJ2-1; D remains ambiguous. The germline gives CDR1 LGHNA, CDR2 YSLEER. Between the trimmed V and J ends, which lost 0 bases and 1 base, there was a span of 10 bases. The CDR3 is 16 amino acids. CDR3 sequence reads: CASSQDYSSSYNEQFF. CDR3 nucleotides: TGCGCCAGCAGCCAAGATTATTCCAGTTCCTACAATGAGCAGTTCTTC.

The chain combines TRBV12-3 or TRBV12-4 with TRBJ1-5; D gene ambiguous. The CDR3 has 15 residues. Trimming removed 7 bases from V and 0 bases from J, with 13 bases in between. As DNA, the CDR3 is TGTGCCAGCACTGTCCGACCCTCTAGCAATCAGCCCCAGCATTTT. As protein: CASTVRPSSNQPQHF.

The rearrangement uses TRBV15 and TRBJ2-7; D is undetermined. The germline gives CDR1 LNHNV, CDR2 YYDKDF (reference sequence). The CDR3 sequence is 15 residues long. The V gene lost 0 bases and the J gene lost 0 bases, with 9 bases spanning the gap. The CDR3 nucleotides read TGTGCCACCAGCAGAGATCGGGCTCCCTCCTACGAGCAGTACTTC. This gives the protein CATSRDRAPSYEQYF.

Only a few counts were recorded for this clonotype. V usage is TRBV5-1 and J usage is TRBJ2-3; TRBD1 might be the D (5 bases). Trimming took off 8 bases at V and 2 bases at J, with 18 bases between the two ends. The germline gives CDR1 SGHRS, CDR2 YFSETQ. The CDR3 sequence is 15 residues long. The CDR3 sequence is CASSPRVEDTDTQYF. CDR3 sequence (DNA): TGCGCCAGTAGTCCCAGGGTGGAAGACACAGATACGCAGTATTTT.

The J gene is TRBJ1-1, the V gene TRBV7-2; TRBD1 is a possible D gene (5 bases). This CDR3 is built from 13 residues. Germline V gene data show CDR1 as SGHTA and CDR2 as FQGNSA. Trimming pared 1 base from V and 8 bases from J, leaving 11 bases between. The CDR3 DNA is TGTGCCAGCAGCTTAGAGCTTGAGGGGGAAGCTTTCTTT. It encodes CASSLELEGEAFF. The full variable domain, completed using reference TRBV7-2 and TRBJ1-1, is GAGVSQSPSNKVTEKGKDVELRCDPISGHTALYWYRQSLGQGLEFLIYFQGNSAPDKSGLPSDRFSAERTGGSVSTLTIQRTQQEDSAVYLCASSLELEGEAFFGQGTRLTVV.

This clonotype was observed at least ten times. CDR3 sequence: CASSYSMLSSYNEQFF. The CDR3 coding sequence is TGTGCCAGCAGTTACTCGATGCTAAGCTCCTACAATGAGCAGTTCTTC. This chain uses TRBV6-2 or TRBV6-3 with TRBJ2-1; D gene uncertain. This CDR3 spans 16 amino acids. The germline gives CDR1 MNHEY, CDR2 SVGEGT. V was cut by 0 bases and J by 0 bases, with 9 bases left in between.